Reported below is one T cell receptor (beta chain). Its target is unknown. The CDR3 covers 12 residues. Germline V gives CDR1 SGHDT, CDR2 YYEEEE. Trimming removed 0 bases from V and 8 bases from J, with 7 bases in between. Library preparation (for TCRbeta) was performed with unique molecular identifiers. TCRdb reprocessed the PCR reads with MiXCR, giving one entry per CDR3 protein. The data hold a few hundred thousand distinct CDR3 sequences, with about 17% observed a single time. The data were obtained in a study of T-cell reconstitution after alpha-beta-depleted transplantation in children. Overall study results and limits: It was reported that alpha-beta T cells came from several hundred expanded graft clones (about two months after transplant).

The chain employs TRBV5-6 and TRBJ2-3; D is undetermined. This sequence was found in a boy under three years old who had a stem cell transplant for Wiskott-Aldrich syndrome, so the T cells may come from the graft donor. The sample here was PBMCs, mostly from graft donor cells, taken 360 days after TCRalphabeta/CD19-depleted stem cell transplant. Here the CDR3 reads CASSLGLPTQYF. The CDR3 DNA is TGTGCCAGCAGCTTGGGACTTCCTACGCAGTATTTT.